This paragraph covers one T cell receptor beta chain sequence. What it binds is unknown. The PCR ran on 60 Vbeta and 13 Jbeta primers. The assay was immunoSEQ multiplex PCR, and TCRdb's table has in-frame clones only and misses some. The sample holds around 210,000 clones. The record originates from a study of cytomegalovirus exposure and HLA in healthy donors. Study-level findings and limits: Later analysis demonstrated an association between a missense DCLRE1C variant and TCR beta V- and J-gene trimming. Fewer N-insertions than the roughly 670-donor mean were reportedly shown by an Asian-associated ancestry cluster in a later analysis.

With V trimmed by 8 bases and J by 2 bases, 14 bases remained unmatched. This CDR3 has 17 amino acids. Germline V CDR1 and CDR2: LNHDA, SQIVND (reference sequence). The source material was PBMCs. This receptor was obtained from a girl under 10 years old in good health and CMV-seropositive. This sequence joins TRBV19 and TRBJ2-7, with TRBD2 matching 11 bases. CDR3: CASSPVAGGFIPYEQYF. The CDR3 nucleotides read TGTGCCAGTTCCCCCGTAGCGGGAGGGTTTATCCCCTACGAGCAGTACTTC.